The TCR beta chain under discussion was sequenced for a study of graft-versus-host responses after intestinal transplantation. In the study overall: Grafts that recipients had were multivisceral, liver-intestinal, or isolated intestinal transplants. Uniformly, recipients were administered anti-thymocyte globulin induction with subsequent tacrolimus and steroids for around 3 years.

The CDR3 loop spans 16 amino acids. V was pared by 5 bases and J by 2 bases, with 9 bases of the junction left unmatched. The germline gives CDR1 SEHNR, CDR2 FQNEAQ (reference sequence). General study results and limits: The study associated peak circulating GvH clone levels with early post-transplant HvG declines. Allografts carried high graft-versus-host to host-versus-graft clonal ratios in patients having graft-donor T cell macrochimerism.

This clone has only a few counts. Its target is not known. Libraries were prepared by immunoSEQ multiplex PCR; TCRdb keeps only in-frame clonotypes and omits some of them. The profile shows around 13,000 clones, about 83% of them singletons. The input for sequencing was PBMCs, taken roughly 19 weeks after transplant. This receptor was taken from a human patient who received an intestinal transplant, so some T cells may come from the graft donor. This sequence joins TRBV7-9 and TRBJ2-3, with 8 bases identical to TRBD2. The CDR3 DNA reads TGTGCCAGCAGCCCTACCGGGACTAGACTCACAGATACGCAGTATTTT. It specifies CASSPTGTRLTDTQYF.